This section outlines one T cell receptor (beta chain) sequence together with its context. The ends lost 3 bases at V and 9 bases at J; junction bases unmatched: 10. This CDR3 comprises 14 residues. CDR1 and CDR2 from the germline V gene are SQVTM and ANQGSEA. The entry originates in a study of blood T cell repertoires in COVID-19. Turning to the study itself: Whether acute or convalescent, the COVID-19 samples came from the United States, Italy and Spain. Sources were T cells, B-cell-depleted T cells, or PBMCs; the material itself was cDNA or gDNA.

Per the authors' pipeline: Cell counts per sample came from amplifying reference gene primers. This table comes from immunoSEQ multiplex PCR, and its TCRdb copy is limited to in-frame clones, with some not included. Clone size and V and J calls were adopted from that table, with D and trimming inferred from the DNA. The sample carries some 150,000 clones, 70% to 90% recorded once. The sequenced material came from peripheral blood. The TCR comes from a human donor in a cohort sampled during active COVID-19. V gene TRBV29-1 combines with J gene TRBJ2-1; 8 bases agree with TRBD2. This CDR3 is CSVESGGALVEQFF. In DNA form, the CDR3 reads TGCAGCGTTGAGTCGGGGGGGGCCTTAGTTGAGCAGTTCTTC.